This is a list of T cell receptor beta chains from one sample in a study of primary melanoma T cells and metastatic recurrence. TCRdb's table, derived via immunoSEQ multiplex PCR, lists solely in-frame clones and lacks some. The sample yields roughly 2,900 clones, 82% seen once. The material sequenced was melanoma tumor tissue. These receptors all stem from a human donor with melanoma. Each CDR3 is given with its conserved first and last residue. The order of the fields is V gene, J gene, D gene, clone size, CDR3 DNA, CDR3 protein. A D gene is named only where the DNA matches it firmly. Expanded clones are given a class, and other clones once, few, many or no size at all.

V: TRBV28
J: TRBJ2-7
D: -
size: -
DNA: TGTGCCAGCAGTTTAGGTCTACAGGACTCCTACGAGCAGTACTTC
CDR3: CASSLGLQDSYEQYF

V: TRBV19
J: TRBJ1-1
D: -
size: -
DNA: TGTGCCAGTAGTATTGGAGGGGGGACCTGGAACACTGAAGCTTTCTTT
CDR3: CASSIGGGTWNTEAFF

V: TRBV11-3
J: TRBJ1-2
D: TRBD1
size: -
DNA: TGTGCCAGCAGCTTAGGGCAGGGGGCGTCTGGCTACACCTTC
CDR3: CASSLGQGASGYTF

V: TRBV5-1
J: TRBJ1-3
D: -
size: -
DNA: TGCGCCAGCAGCTTGGCAGGGCCGATCTCTGGAAACACCATATATTTT
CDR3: CASSLAGPISGNTIYF

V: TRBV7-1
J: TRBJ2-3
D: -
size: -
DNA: TGTGCCAGCAGCCTTGAGGGGAGTAGGGTACAGTATTTT
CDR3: CASSLEGSRVQYF

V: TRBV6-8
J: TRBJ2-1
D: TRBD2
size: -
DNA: TGTGCCAGCAGTTACAGGAGCGGGGGGGGAGGTGAGCAGTTCTTC
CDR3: CASSYRSGGGGEQFF

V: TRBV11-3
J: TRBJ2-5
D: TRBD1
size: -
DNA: TGTGCCAGCAGCTTTGGACAGGGAACGGTAAAAGAGACCCAGTACTTC
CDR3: CASSFGQGTVKETQYF

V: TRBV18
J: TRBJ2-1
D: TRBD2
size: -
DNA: TGTGCCAGCTCATACGGGACTAGCGGGGGCCCCTACTACTCCTACAATGAGCAGTTCTTC
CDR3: CASSYGTSGGPYYSYNEQFF

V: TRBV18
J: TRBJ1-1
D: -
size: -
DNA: TGTGCCAGCTCACCCATTGAGGTTGGAGGCGCTTTCTTT
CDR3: CASSPIEVGGAFF

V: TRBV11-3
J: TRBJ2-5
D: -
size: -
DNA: TGTGCCAGCAGCCCCTCCGGGGGACTCCTCCTGGAGACCCAGTACTTC
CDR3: CASSPSGGLLLETQYF

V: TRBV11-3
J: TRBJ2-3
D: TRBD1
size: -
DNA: TGTGCCAGCAGCCTTGGACAGGGGAACACAGATACGCAGTATTTT
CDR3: CASSLGQGNTDTQYF

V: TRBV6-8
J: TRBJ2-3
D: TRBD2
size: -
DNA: TGTGCCAGCAGTGACGGGACTAGCGGTTCAGATACGCAGTATTTT
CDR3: CASSDGTSGSDTQYF

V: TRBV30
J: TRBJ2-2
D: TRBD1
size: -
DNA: TGTGCCTGGTGGACAGGTCGTGCCGGGGAGCTGTTTTTT
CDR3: CAWWTGRAGELFF

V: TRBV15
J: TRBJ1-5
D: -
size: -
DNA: TGTGCCACCAGCAGAGACCAGAAGGGCAATCAGCCCCAGCATTTT
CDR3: CATSRDQKGNQPQHF

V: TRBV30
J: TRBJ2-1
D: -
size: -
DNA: TGTGCCTGGAGGGCAACCCCAGTAGAGGGTGAGCAGTTCTTC
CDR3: CAWRATPVEGEQFF

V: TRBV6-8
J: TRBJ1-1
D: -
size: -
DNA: TGTGCCATCAGGCCGACAGATAACACTGAAGCTTTCTTT
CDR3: CAIRPTDNTEAFF

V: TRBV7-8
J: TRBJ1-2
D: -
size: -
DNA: TGTGCCAGCAGCCCGAGGAAAAGTAACTATGGCTACACCTTC
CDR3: CASSPRKSNYGYTF

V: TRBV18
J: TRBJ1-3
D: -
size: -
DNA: TGTGCCAGCTCACCACAGGGGTCTGGAAACACCATATATTTT
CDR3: CASSPQGSGNTIYF

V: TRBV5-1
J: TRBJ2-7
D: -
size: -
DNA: TGCGCCAGCAGCTTGGGGACTGATACCTACGAGCAGTACTTC
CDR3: CASSLGTDTYEQYF

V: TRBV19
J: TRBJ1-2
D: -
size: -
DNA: TGTGCCAGTAGTATAAATTCTGGCTACACCTTC
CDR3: CASSINSGYTF

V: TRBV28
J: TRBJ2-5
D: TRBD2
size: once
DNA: TGTGCCAGCAGTAGCTTAGCGGGGGGGCAAGAGACCCAGTACTTC
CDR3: CASSSLAGGQETQYF

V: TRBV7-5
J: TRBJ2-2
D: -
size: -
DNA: TGTGCCAGCAGCTTAGCCCAGGGGGTTAACACCGGGGAGCTGTTTTTT
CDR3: CASSLAQGVNTGELFF